Listed here are 30 T cell receptor beta chains from one sample, sequenced in a study of T cells in localized non-small cell lung cancer. Sequenced by immunoSEQ multiplex PCR; TCRdb stores in-frame clones only, minus some. The table lists 35,000 to 45,000 clones, 82% of them singletons. The source was peripheral blood, collected before any cancer treatment. The receptors shown here come from a male donor aged 60 or older with stage III squamous cell lung carcinoma.

The rearrangement links TRBV7-9 to TRBJ2-1; 7 nucleotides line up with TRBD2. The germline V gene has CDR1 SEHNR and CDR2 FQNEAQ (reference sequence). V lost 3 bases and J lost 8; bases outside the gene matches: 10. CDR3 size: 15 residues. Written as DNA, the CDR3 is TGTGCCAGCAGCTTGGGGGGGACCTTAGGTGATGAGCAGTTCTTC. Protein sequence: CASSLGGTLGDEQFF.

The chain has TRBV2 and TRBJ2-1; D remains ambiguous. The CDR3 has 11 residues. V was trimmed by 2 bases and J by 7 bases, leaving 3 bases between them. The germline V gene encodes CDR1 SNHLY and CDR2 FYNNEI. CDR3 sequence reads: CASSERNEQFF. CDR3 in DNA: TGTGCCAGCAGTGAAAGGAATGAGCAGTTCTTC.

The rearrangement links TRBV27 to TRBJ2-1; 11 positions match TRBD2. Germline V gene sequence: CDR1 MNHEY, CDR2 SMNVEV (reference sequence). Losses at the gene ends were 4 bases for V and 7 bases for J; bases not matched to a gene: 9. The CDR3 length is 16 residues. The CDR3 region is CASSSTSGRSYNEQFF. The CDR3 DNA reads as TGTGCCAGCAGTTCCACTAGCGGGAGATCTTATAATGAGCAGTTCTTC.

The genes are TRBV27 and TRBJ2-1; 7 bases fit TRBD2. Germline CDR1 MNHEY, CDR2 SMNVEV (reference sequence). This CDR3 is built from 11 residues. With 5 bases clipped from V and 14 bases from J, the junction kept 6 bases outside the gene matches. CDR3 amino acids: CASSRAGIEFF. The CDR3 coding sequence is TGTGCCAGCAGTAGAGCGGGAATTGAGTTCTTC.

V is TRBV19 and J is TRBJ2-7; maybe TRBD1 (5 bases). CDR1 and CDR2 (germline): LNHDA, SQIVND (reference sequence). V lost 3 bases to trimming and J lost 6 bases, with 18 bases between them. CDR3 length equals 15 residues. CDR3 coding DNA: TGTGCCAGTAGTATTAAGGTTAACAGGCAGGCCGAGCAGTACTTC. It translates to CASSIKVNRQAEQYF.

The rearrangement links TRBV2 to TRBJ1-2; D not resolved. CDR1 and CDR2 from the germline V gene are SNHLY and FYNNEI. CDR3 length equals 13 residues. V shed 2 bases and J shed 2 bases, with 6 bases lying between them. The CDR3 DNA follows: TGTGCCAGCAGTGAAAGTCGGAACTATGGCTACACCTTC. Translating gives CASSESRNYGYTF.

The J gene is TRBJ2-1, the V gene TRBV5-1; D ambiguous. Per germline, CDR1 SGHRS and CDR2 YFSETQ. V was trimmed by 2 bases and J by 7 bases, leaving 10 bases between them. There are 13 residues in the CDR3. The CDR3 DNA is TGCGCCAGCAGCTTTAGCCTATTTAATGAGCAGTTCTTC. This translates into CASSFSLFNEQFF. Together with reference TRBV5-1 and TRBJ2-1, the CDR3 gives the full variable domain: KAGVTQTPRYLIKTRGQQVTLSCSPISGHRSVSWYQQTPGQGLQFLFEYFSETQRNKGNFPGRFSGRQFSNSRSEMNVSTLELGDSALYLCASSFSLFNEQFFGPGTRLTVL.

This clone has a single count. This chain links TRBV2 with TRBJ1-1; no clear D gene. V lost 8 bases and J lost 1, with 14 bases in between. This CDR3 contains 14 residues. CDR1 and CDR2 from the germline V gene are SNHLY and FYNNEI. The CDR3 reads CASGPRKWNTEAFF. Written as DNA, the CDR3 is TGTGCCAGCGGCCCCCGGAAATGGAACACTGAAGCTTTCTTT.

Here the CDR3 reads CASSDRETNEKLFF. CDR3 sequence (DNA): TGTGCCAGCAGTGACAGGGAAACTAATGAAAAACTGTTTTTT. The chain uses TRBV25-1 and TRBJ1-4; a weak D match, TRBD1 (5 bases). The germline V gene encodes CDR1 MGHDK and CDR2 SYGVNS. The CDR3 covers 14 residues. Deletions cut 3 bases from V and 1 base from J, with 6 bases between. The entire variable domain, with the rest obtained from reference TRBV25-1 and TRBJ1-4, is as follows: EADIYQTPRYLVIGTGKKITLECSQTMGHDKMYWYQQDPGMELHLIHYSYGVNSTEKGDLSSESTVSRIRTEHFPLTLESARPSHTSQYLCASSDRETNEKLFFGSGTQLSVL.

This chain joins TRBV7-8 and TRBJ2-1; D is tentatively TRBD1 or TRBD2 (5 bases each). The CDR3 sequence is 13 residues long. V lost 1 base to trimming and J lost 9 bases, with 10 bases between them. Germline V gene sequence: CDR1 SGHVS, CDR2 FQNEAQ. Here the CDR3 DNA reads TGTGCCAGCAGCTTAGAAGACGGGACTGAGCAGTTCTTC. Translation: CASSLEDGTEQFF.

This chain joins TRBV19 and TRBJ2-3, with a tentative D call TRBD2 (6 bases). Trimming stripped 9 bases from V and 3 bases from J, with 19 bases between. Germline CDR1 and CDR2: LNHDA and SQIVND (reference sequence). The CDR3 consists of 15 residues. CDR3 protein: CASSNGQGGTDTQYF. The CDR3 DNA follows: TGTGCCAGCTCGAACGGGCAGGGAGGAACAGATACGCAGTATTTT.

V gene TRBV6-5 combines with J gene TRBJ1-1, with TRBD1 identical over 7 bases. The CDR3 has 13 residues. Germline loops: CDR1 MNHEY, CDR2 SVGAGI. J lost 1 base, V lost 5 bases, and 1 base had no gene match. The CDR3 spells CASSRTGNTEAFF. The CDR3 nucleotides are TGTGCCAGCAGTCGGACAGGGAACACTGAAGCTTTCTTT.

The gene calls are TRBV5-1 and TRBJ1-1; D gene ambiguous. Trimming took off 0 bases at V and 0 bases at J, with 9 bases between the two ends. Germline CDR1 is SGHRS and CDR2 is YFSETQ. This CDR3 has 15 amino acids. The CDR3 DNA follows: TGCGCCAGCAGCTTGGGCCCAGGTTTGAACACTGAAGCTTTCTTT. Residues: CASSLGPGLNTEAFF. Combining the CDR3 with reference TRBV5-1 and TRBJ1-1 gives the whole variable domain KAGVTQTPRYLIKTRGQQVTLSCSPISGHRSVSWYQQTPGQGLQFLFEYFSETQRNKGNFPGRFSGRQFSNSRSEMNVSTLELGDSALYLCASSLGPGLNTEAFFGQGTRLTVV.

This clone was observed a handful of times. The chain couples TRBV14 to TRBJ2-7, with 9 bases lining up with TRBD1. CDR1 is SGHDN, CDR2 FVKESK, per germline. Trimming cost V 6 bases and J 5 bases; bases outside gene matches: 5. The CDR3 extends over 13 amino acids. CDR3 coding DNA: TGTGCCAGCAGTCGGGACAGGGTGGACGAGCAGTACTTC. Its protein is CASSRDRVDEQYF. Using reference TRBV14 and TRBJ2-7 for the parts outside the CDR3, the full variable domain is EAGVTQFPSHSVIEKGQTVTLRCDPISGHDNLYWYRRVMGKEIKFLLHFVKESKQDESGMPNNRFLAERTGGTYSTLKVQPAELEDSGVYFCASSRDRVDEQYFGPGTRLTVT.

The V and J genes are TRBV7-3 and TRBJ1-1; 8 nucleotides align to TRBD1. CDR1 is SGHTA and CDR2 is FQGTGA in the germline V gene. J gave up 9 bases and V 1 base, and 7 bases lay outside the gene matches. The CDR3 covers 14 residues. The CDR3 is CASSLNPSGGQAFF. The CDR3 DNA reads as TGTGCCAGCAGCTTAAATCCGTCAGGGGGCCAAGCTTTCTTT.

The gene calls are TRBV18 and TRBJ2-7; 8 bases fit TRBD2. Germline V CDR1 and CDR2: KGHSH, LQKENI. With V trimmed by 2 bases and J by 7 bases, 7 bases remained unmatched. CDR3 length: 14 residues. DNA for the CDR3: TGTGCCAGCTCACCAGCGGGGGGATACGAGGAGCAGTACTTC. This encodes CASSPAGGYEEQYF.

V is TRBV29-1 and J is TRBJ2-2; 7 nucleotides line up with TRBD1. Germline V gene sequence: CDR1 SQVTM, CDR2 ANQGSEA. V shed 7 bases, J shed 4 bases, and the junction held 6 bases outside the gene matches. The CDR3 consists of 13 residues. CDR3 in DNA: TGCAGCGCTCGACAGGGAGTCACCGGGGAGCTGTTTTTT. As protein: CSARQGVTGELFF.

J is TRBJ1-6 and V is TRBV6-5; 8 bases are shared with TRBD1. The CDR3 is 14 residues long. Germline CDR1 reads MNHEY; CDR2 reads SVGAGI. V shed 6 bases and J 7 bases; nucleotides not matched to a gene: 5. This CDR3 reads CASSNRGENSPLHF. The CDR3 coding sequence is TGTGCCAGCAGCAACAGGGGGGAAAATTCACCCCTCCACTTT.

The rearrangement links TRBV14 to TRBJ2-2; D gene uncertain. V was cut by 1 base and J by 1 base, with 7 bases left in between. From germline, CDR1 is SGHDN and CDR2 FVKESK. This CDR3 contains 15 residues. The CDR3 reads CASSQVRGNTGELFF. The DNA of the CDR3 is TGTGCCAGCAGCCAAGTTCGAGGGAACACCGGGGAGCTGTTTTTT.

This clone has more than one count but fewer than ten. The chain links TRBV10-2 to TRBJ1-4; possibly TRBD1 for D (5 bases). V was clipped by 2 bases and J by 8 bases, with 15 bases between them. CDR1 and CDR2 (germline): WSHSY, SAAADI. The CDR3 is 15 amino acids. CDR3 protein: CASSERPQEGEKLFF. Here the CDR3 DNA reads TGCGCCAGCAGTGAGCGTCCACAGGAAGGCGAAAAACTGTTTTTT.

The CDR3 loop is CASSLGTGSFGEQYF. The CDR3 coding sequence is TGTGCCAGCAGCCTGGGGACAGGTTCTTTCGGGGAGCAGTACTTC. The chain carries TRBV9 and TRBJ2-7, with 8 bases aligning to TRBD1. The CDR3 runs 15 residues. J gave up 7 bases and V 4 bases, and 13 bases lay outside the gene matches. The germline V gene encodes CDR1 SGDLS and CDR2 YYNGEE. Together with reference TRBV9 and TRBJ2-7, the CDR3 gives the full variable domain: DSGVTQTPKHLITATGQRVTLRCSPRSGDLSVYWYQQSLDQGLQFLIQYYNGEERAKGNILERFSAQQFPDLHSELNLSSLELGDSALYFCASSLGTGSFGEQYFGPGTRLTVT.

The rearrangement links TRBV7-8 to TRBJ2-2; TRBD1 agrees at 9 bases. Per germline, CDR1 SGHVS and CDR2 FQNEAQ. There are 15 residues in the CDR3. Germline trimming cut 5 bases from V and 5 bases from J; bases unmatched to any gene: 6. The CDR3 reads CASSPRTGVTGELFF. The CDR3 coding sequence is TGTGCCAGCAGCCCTCGGACAGGGGTTACCGGGGAGCTGTTTTTT.

The chain combines TRBV19 with TRBJ2-2; either TRBD1 or TRBD2 may fit D (5 bases each). This CDR3 is built from 17 residues. Germline V lookup: CDR1 LNHDA, CDR2 SQIVND (reference sequence). V was trimmed by 3 bases and J by 0 bases, leaving 14 bases between them. CDR3 loop: CASSIQRGGSNTGELFF. For the CDR3, the DNA is TGTGCCAGTAGTATCCAAAGGGGCGGGTCGAACACCGGGGAGCTGTTTTTT. Together with reference TRBV19 and TRBJ2-2, the CDR3 gives the full variable domain: DGGITQSPKYLFRKEGQNVTLSCEQNLNHDAMYWYRQDPGQGLRLIYYSQIVNDFQKGDIAEGYSVSREKKESFPLTVTSAQKNPTAFYLCASSIQRGGSNTGELFFGEGSRLTVL.

The chain is built from TRBV5-4 and TRBJ2-3; 15 nucleotides match TRBD2. This CDR3 is 17 amino acids long. V lost 4 bases to trimming and J lost 0 bases; unmatched junction nucleotides: 3. Germline V gives CDR1 SGHNT, CDR2 YYREEE (reference sequence). The DNA of the CDR3 is TGTGCCAGCAGCGGGACTAGCGGGGGGCCGAGCACAGATACGCAGTATTTT. The encoded protein is CASSGTSGGPSTDTQYF. Looking up the rest from reference TRBV5-4 and TRBJ2-3 gives the full variable domain: ETGVTQSPTHLIKTRGQQVTLRCSSQSGHNTVSWYQQALGQGPQFIFQYYREEENGRGNFPPRFSGLQFPNYSSELNVNALELDDSALYLCASSGTSGGPSTDTQYFGPGTRLTVL.

A remark on this clone: Other DNA sequences in the sample encode the same CDR3. The rearrangement uses TRBV7-9 and TRBJ1-1; D call uncertain. V was shortened by 4 bases and J by 1 base, with 7 bases between the two germline ends. This CDR3 has 13 amino acids. Germline V gene lookup returns CDR1 SEHNR and CDR2 FQNEAQ (reference sequence). CDR3 sequence (DNA): TGTGCCAGCAGCTCGCTGGGGAACACTGAAGCTTTCTTT. As protein: CASSSLGNTEAFF.

This rearrangement joins TRBV15 to TRBJ2-2; D remains unclear. V was cut by 0 bases and J by 8 bases, with 10 bases left in between. Germline loops: CDR1 LNHNV, CDR2 YYDKDF (reference sequence). This CDR3 comprises 14 residues. The CDR3 spells CATSRDVRVGELFF. As DNA, the CDR3 is TGTGCCACCAGCAGAGATGTTAGGGTTGGGGAGCTGTTTTTT. The full variable domain, its missing parts supplied by reference TRBV15 and TRBJ2-2, is DAMVIQNPRYQVTQFGKPVTLSCSQTLNHNVMYWYQQKSSQAPKLLFHYYDKDFNNEADTPDNFQSRRPNTSFCFLDIRSPGLGDTAMYLCATSRDVRVGELFFGEGSRLTVL.

The chain carries TRBV7-9 and TRBJ2-1; weak D call: TRBD1 (5 bases). There are 12 residues in the CDR3. V was pared by 0 bases and J by 9 bases, with 6 bases between. The germline gives CDR1 SEHNR, CDR2 FQNEAQ (reference sequence). CDR3 nucleotides: TGTGCCAGCAGCTTAGCGCAGGGTGAGCAGTTCTTC. It is translated as CASSLAQGEQFF.

This chain uses TRBV15 with TRBJ1-1; D unclear. V shed 3 bases and J shed 3 bases, with 17 bases lying between them. The germline V gene encodes CDR1 LNHNV and CDR2 YYDKDF (reference sequence). The CDR3 consists of 16 residues. CDR3 DNA sequence: TGTGCCACCAGCAGTTTCCGACTCGGGGTCGACACTGAAGCTTTCTTT. Translating gives CATSSFRLGVDTEAFF.

The V gene is TRBV2, the J gene TRBJ1-5, with D maybe TRBD1 (6 bases). This CDR3 is 15 amino acids long. CDR1 and CDR2 from the germline V gene are SNHLY and FYNNEI. V was trimmed by 3 bases and J by 6 bases, leaving 15 bases between them. In DNA form, the CDR3 reads TGTGCCAGCAGTGACAGTACGGGGGCACTTCAGCCCCAGCATTTT. It encodes CASSDSTGALQPQHF.

The V and J genes are TRBV5-4 and TRBJ2-3; the D gene is possibly TRBD2 (6 bases). Germline V gives CDR1 SGHNT, CDR2 YYREEE (reference sequence). The V end lost 3 bases, the J end lost 0 bases, and 17 bases lay between the germline ends. This CDR3 spans 17 amino acids. This CDR3 is CASSSPYRGKSTDTQYF. DNA of the CDR3: TGTGCCAGCAGCTCTCCTTATCGCGGGAAGAGCACAGATACGCAGTATTTT. Complete variable domain (other parts from reference TRBV5-4 and TRBJ2-3): ETGVTQSPTHLIKTRGQQVTLRCSSQSGHNTVSWYQQALGQGPQFIFQYYREEENGRGNFPPRFSGLQFPNYSSELNVNALELDDSALYLCASSSPYRGKSTDTQYFGPGTRLTVL.